Each of the 18 T cell receptor beta chains below was sequenced from the same sample in a study of vaccination effects on CD4 cells after COVID-19. Produced via immunoSEQ multiplex PCR; TCRdb's table is partial and in-frame only. Found here are 35,000 to 45,000 clones, roughly 62% of them singletons; the top ten hold about 16%. Antigen-specific CD4+ T cells were expanded (with viral peptide pools) by the ViraFEST assay ahead of sequencing. The authors isolated CD4+ T cells after roughly 10 days of culture. Each vaccine recipient was nucleocapsid antibody negative and had no prior SARS-CoV-2 infection. Antigen specificity for these receptors is unknown. Sequenced material: CD4+ T cells from PBMCs cultured with HCoV-OC43 spike peptides, taken before COVID-19 vaccination. Sample subset: HCoV-OC43 spike overlapping peptide pool stimulation. Receptors were obtained from a human donor who received a COVID-19 vaccine.

The genes are TRBV6-5 and TRBJ2-2; weak D call: TRBD2 (5 bases). Germline V gene data show CDR1 as MNHEY and CDR2 as SVGAGI. Trimming cost V 2 bases and J 4 bases, with 11 bases left between them. This CDR3 contains 15 residues. The CDR3 reads CASSYLDFVTGELFF. The CDR3, as DNA: TGTGCCAGCAGTTACCTGGACTTTGTCACCGGGGAGCTGTTTTTT.

This clone was picked up a small number of times. The chain couples TRBV29-1 to TRBJ2-3, with D uncertain. Germline V gene lookup returns CDR1 SQVTM and CDR2 ANQGSEA. The V gene lost 5 bases and the J gene lost 3 bases, with 3 bases spanning the gap. This CDR3 is 10 amino acids long. Here the CDR3 reads CSVLTDTQYF. In nucleotides, the CDR3 is TGCAGCGTTCTGACAGATACGCAGTATTTT.

The V and J genes are TRBV3-1 (or the pseudogene TRBV3-2) and TRBJ1-5; 7 bases align to TRBD1. From germline, CDR1 is LGHDT and CDR2 YNNKEL (reference sequence). There are 15 residues in the CDR3. Trimming at V came to 3 bases and at J to 4 bases, leaving 6 bases not matched to a gene. The CDR3 region has the DNA TGTGCCAGCAGCCAGGGGGGCAGGGGGAATCAGCCCCAGCATTTT. It translates to CASSQGGRGNQPQHF.

The chain uses TRBV5-5 and TRBJ2-1, with D tentatively TRBD1 (6 bases). The CDR3 is 13 amino acids. The germline gives CDR1 SGHKS, CDR2 YYEKEE (reference sequence). V lost 9 bases and J lost 4, with 14 bases in between. CDR3 region: CATNTGQYNEQFF. The DNA of the CDR3 is TGTGCCACCAACACGGGACAATACAATGAGCAGTTCTTC.

The CDR3 loop is CASSIDRGYEQYF. CDR3 coding DNA: TGTGCCAGTAGTATCGACAGGGGTTACGAGCAGTACTTC. The chain employs TRBV19 and TRBJ2-7; the match to TRBD1 covers 8 bases. V trimming: 3 bases; J trimming: 4 bases; junction bases outside the gene matches: 2. CDR1 is LNHDA, CDR2 SQIVND, per germline (reference sequence). The CDR3 runs to 13 residues.

This chain uses TRBV7-9 with TRBJ2-2; D possibly corresponds to TRBD1 (6 bases). This CDR3 comprises 14 residues. CDR1 SEHNR and CDR2 FQNEAQ come from the germline V gene (reference sequence). Trimming took 3 bases from V and 3 from J, leaving 8 bases between them. DNA for the CDR3: TGTGCCAGCAGCTTCAGGGGCTACACCGGGGAGCTGTTTTTT. Translation: CASSFRGYTGELFF.

V is TRBV19 and J is TRBJ1-1; 8 bases map to TRBD1. This CDR3 region has 16 residues. Unmatched junction bases numbered 9, after V lost 6 bases and J lost 0 bases. In germline, CDR1 is LNHDA, CDR2 SQIVND (reference sequence). CDR3 sequence reads: CASRPRTGRMNTEAFF. DNA for the CDR3: TGTGCCAGTAGACCTCGGACAGGGCGGATGAACACTGAAGCTTTCTTT.

This clone came up a few times. J is TRBJ1-2 and V is TRBV5-1; TRBD1 is a possible D gene (6 bases). This CDR3 has 15 residues. Germline-derived CDR1 and CDR2 are SGHRS and YFSETQ. Trimming took off 4 bases at V and 5 bases at J, with 18 bases between the two ends. The CDR3 region is CASSHPQGGNYGYTF. Written as DNA, the CDR3 is TGCGCCAGCAGCCACCCACAGGGTGGGAATTATGGCTACACCTTC.

The V call is TRBV7-2, the J call TRBJ1-1, with a tentative D call TRBD1 (6 bases). Trimming left V 1 base short and J 4 bases short, with 10 bases between. The CDR3 extends over 14 amino acids. Germline CDR1 SGHTA, CDR2 FQGNSA. CDR3 sequence: CASSLVGGSTEAFF. In DNA, the CDR3 is TGTGCCAGCAGCTTAGTAGGGGGGAGCACTGAAGCTTTCTTT.

The chain carries TRBV9 and TRBJ2-1; 8 bases are shared with TRBD1. This CDR3 has 17 amino acids. V lost 3 bases and J lost 0; bases outside the gene matches: 8. Looked up from germline, CDR1 is SGDLS and CDR2 is YYNGEE. CDR3 sequence (DNA): TGTGCCAGCAGCGGCCGATTAGGGACAGGCTCCTACAATGAGCAGTTCTTC. Translating gives CASSGRLGTGSYNEQFF.

This clone showed up just a few times. The genes are TRBV7-8 and TRBJ1-1, with D possibly matching TRBD1 (5 bases). Germline lookup yields CDR1 SGHVS and CDR2 FQNEAQ. V was clipped by 8 bases and J by 1 base, with 11 bases between them. The CDR3 consists of 13 residues. CDR3 DNA sequence: TGTGCCAGCCGCCGGGGGGGGAACACTGAAGCTTTCTTT. Translating gives CASRRGGNTEAFF. The whole variable domain, filled in from reference TRBV7-8 and TRBJ1-1, reads GAGVSQSPRYKVAKRGQDVALRCDPISGHVSLFWYQQALGQGPEFLTYFQNEAQLDKSGLPSDRFFAERPEGSVSTLKIQRTQQEDSAVYLCASRRGGNTEAFFGQGTRLTVV.

This clone was seen more than once but under ten times. The chain links TRBV10-1 to TRBJ2-2; TRBD1 matches at 7 bases. Germline V gives CDR1 WNHNN, CDR2 SYGVQD (reference sequence). Trimming took 5 bases from V and 6 from J; bases not matched to a gene: 3. The CDR3 has 13 residues. CDR3 in amino acids: CASSYRGAGELFF. CDR3 bases: TGCGCCAGCAGTTACAGGGGTGCCGGGGAGCTGTTTTTT.

This clone was observed a handful of times. The V gene is TRBV2, the J gene TRBJ1-1; D not resolved. The V gene lost 4 bases and the J gene lost 0 bases, with 6 bases spanning the gap. CDR1 and CDR2 (germline): SNHLY, FYNNEI. This CDR3 is 13 amino acids long. CDR3 in amino acids: CASSGLMNTEAFF. DNA for the CDR3: TGTGCCAGCAGTGGGCTGATGAACACTGAAGCTTTCTTT.

This clone was seen only a few times. J is TRBJ2-7 and V is TRBV5-1; D is tentatively TRBD1 or TRBD2 (7 bases each). Trimming removed 5 bases from V and 2 bases from J, with 14 bases in between. The CDR3 runs to 14 residues. The germline V gene has CDR1 SGHRS and CDR2 YFSETQ. The CDR3 bases are TGCGCCAGCAGAGGCCAGGGGGGGCCCTACGAGCAGTACTTC. Its protein product is CASRGQGGPYEQYF.

In this sample, this clone turned up a few times. This chain joins TRBV25-1 and TRBJ1-6, with D perhaps matching TRBD1 (5 bases). CDR1 and CDR2 from the germline V gene are MGHDK and SYGVNS. This CDR3 has 16 residues. Trimming took 3 bases from V and 5 from J, leaving 14 bases between them. CDR3 sequence reads: CASSEPSGQHNSPLHF. As DNA, the CDR3 is TGTGCCAGCAGTGAGCCGTCGGGGCAACATAATTCACCCCTCCACTTT.

This clone was counted only a few times. V usage is TRBV2 and J usage is TRBJ1-2; the match to TRBD1 covers 9 bases. The V and J ends lost 6 bases and 5 bases, in that order; junction bases with no gene match: 10. CDR1 and CDR2 (germline): SNHLY, FYNNEI. The CDR3 runs 15 residues. CDR3 loop: CASRDTGGVGYGYTF. CDR3 in DNA: TGTGCCAGCAGGGACACAGGGGGCGTAGGGTATGGCTACACCTTC.

The chain has TRBV9 and TRBJ2-7, with TRBD1 matching 11 bases. V dropped 3 bases and J dropped 3; count of bases not matched to a gene: 5. Germline V gene lookup returns CDR1 SGDLS and CDR2 YYNGEE. The CDR3 is 15 amino acids. The CDR3 region is CASSGAGTGGYEQYF. CDR3 DNA: TGTGCCAGCAGCGGGGCCGGGACAGGGGGCTACGAGCAGTACTTC.

This chain uses TRBV20-1 with TRBJ1-1; 7 positions match TRBD1. J lost 4 bases, V lost 6 bases, and 8 bases had no gene match. CDR3 length: 13 amino acids. CDR1 and CDR2 from the germline V gene are DFQATT and SNEGSKA (reference sequence). The CDR3 DNA sequence: TGCAGTGCGAGTGCAGACAGGGCCACTGAAGCTTTCTTT. It specifies CSASADRATEAFF.